Listed here are 2 T cell receptor beta chains from one sample, sequenced in a study of a mutant IDH1 vaccine in newly diagnosed glioma. Time point indicated: week 47, end of study. Vaccinated patients received 300 ug of mutant IDH1 20-mer peptide per dose, with topical imiquimod. No antigen has been assigned to these receptors. TCRdb keeps only in-frame clones here, not all; method: immunoSEQ multiplex PCR. The sample has 45,000 to 55,000 clones, 84% seen once; the top ten hold 4.3%. The sequencing here drew on PBMCs, taken from a glioma patient whose treatment included an IDH1 peptide vaccine. These receptor sequences come from a young woman with glioma. Some clones in this sample may be carry-over from other donors' samples.

This clone showed up just once. This chain connects TRBV7-9 to TRBJ1-4; TRBD1 might be the D (5 bases). The CDR3 covers 12 residues. The germline V gene has CDR1 SEHNR and CDR2 FQNEAQ (reference sequence). Trimming took 7 bases from V and 8 from J, leaving 11 bases between them. CDR3 sequence reads: CASTQKGEKLFF. In DNA, the CDR3 is TGTGCCAGCACCCAGAAGGGGGAAAAACTGTTTTTT.

This clone appeared once. One junction end does not reproduce the germline sequence, and a read error may be involved. V and J are TRBV27 and TRBJ2-7; 10 positions match TRBD1. The CDR3 spans 14 residues. Germline V CDR1 and CDR2: MNHEY, SMNVEV (reference sequence). The CDR3 DNA sequence: TGTGCCAGCAGTTCCCCATCCGGGACAGGGGTTCGGCACTTC. Its protein is CASSSPSGTGVRHF.